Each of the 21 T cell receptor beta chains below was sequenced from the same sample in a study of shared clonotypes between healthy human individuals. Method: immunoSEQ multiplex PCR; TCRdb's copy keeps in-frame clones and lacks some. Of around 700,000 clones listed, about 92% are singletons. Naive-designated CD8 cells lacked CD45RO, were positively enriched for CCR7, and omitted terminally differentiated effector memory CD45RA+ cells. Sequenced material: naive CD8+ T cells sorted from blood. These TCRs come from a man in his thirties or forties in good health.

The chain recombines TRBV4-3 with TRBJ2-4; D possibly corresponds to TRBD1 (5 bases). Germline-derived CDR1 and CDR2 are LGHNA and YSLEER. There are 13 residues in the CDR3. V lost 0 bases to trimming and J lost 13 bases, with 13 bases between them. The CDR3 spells CASSQDGKRGQYF. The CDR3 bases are TGCGCCAGCAGCCAAGATGGGAAAAGGGGACAGTACTTC.

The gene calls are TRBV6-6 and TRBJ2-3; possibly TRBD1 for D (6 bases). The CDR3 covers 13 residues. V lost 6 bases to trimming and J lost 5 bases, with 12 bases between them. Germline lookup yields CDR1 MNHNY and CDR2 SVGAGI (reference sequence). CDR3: CASSPDRRDTQYF. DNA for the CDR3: TGTGCCAGCAGCCCGGACAGAAGAGATACGCAGTATTTT.

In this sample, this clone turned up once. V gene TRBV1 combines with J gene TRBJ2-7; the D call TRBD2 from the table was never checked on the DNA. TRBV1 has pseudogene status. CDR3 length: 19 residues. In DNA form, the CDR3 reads TGCACCAGCAGCCCATATAGGATCCGACTAGCGGGAGGACCCTACGAGCAGTACTTC. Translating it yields CTSSPYRIRLAGGPYEQYF.

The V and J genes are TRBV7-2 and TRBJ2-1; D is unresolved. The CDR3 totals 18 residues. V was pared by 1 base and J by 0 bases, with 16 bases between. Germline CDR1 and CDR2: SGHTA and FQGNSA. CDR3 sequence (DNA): TGTGCCAGCAGCTTAGTGAAGTCTAGTTACCTCTCCTACAATGAGCAGTTCTTC. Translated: CASSLVKSSYLSYNEQFF. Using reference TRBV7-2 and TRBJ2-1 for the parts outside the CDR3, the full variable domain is GAGVSQSPSNKVTEKGKDVELRCDPISGHTALYWYRQSLGQGLEFLIYFQGNSAPDKSGLPSDRFSAERTGGSVSTLTIQRTQQEDSAVYLCASSLVKSSYLSYNEQFFGPGTRLTVL.

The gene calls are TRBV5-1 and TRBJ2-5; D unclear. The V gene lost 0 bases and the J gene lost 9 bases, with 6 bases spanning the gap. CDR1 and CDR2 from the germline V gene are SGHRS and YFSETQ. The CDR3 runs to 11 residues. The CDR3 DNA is TGCGCCAGCAGCTTGGATGGAGCCCAGTACTTC. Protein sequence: CASSLDGAQYF.

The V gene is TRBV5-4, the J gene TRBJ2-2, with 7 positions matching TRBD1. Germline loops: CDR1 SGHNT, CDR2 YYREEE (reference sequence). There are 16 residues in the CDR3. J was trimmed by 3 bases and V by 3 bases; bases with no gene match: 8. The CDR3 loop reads CASSSTGTVYTGELFF. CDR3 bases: TGTGCCAGCAGCTCGACCGGGACAGTGTACACCGGGGAGCTGTTTTTT.

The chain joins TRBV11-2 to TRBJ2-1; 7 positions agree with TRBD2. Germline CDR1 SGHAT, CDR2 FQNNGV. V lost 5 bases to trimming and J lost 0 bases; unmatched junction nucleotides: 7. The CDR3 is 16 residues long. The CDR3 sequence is CASSQRTRASYNEQFF. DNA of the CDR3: TGTGCCAGCAGCCAACGGACTAGAGCCTCCTACAATGAGCAGTTCTTC.

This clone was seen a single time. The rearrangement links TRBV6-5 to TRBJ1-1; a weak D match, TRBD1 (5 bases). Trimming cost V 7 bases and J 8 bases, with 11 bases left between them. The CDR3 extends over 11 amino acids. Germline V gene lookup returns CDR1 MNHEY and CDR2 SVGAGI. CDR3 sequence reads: CASTYGGEAFF. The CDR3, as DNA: TGTGCCAGCACCTACGGGGGGGAAGCTTTCTTT.

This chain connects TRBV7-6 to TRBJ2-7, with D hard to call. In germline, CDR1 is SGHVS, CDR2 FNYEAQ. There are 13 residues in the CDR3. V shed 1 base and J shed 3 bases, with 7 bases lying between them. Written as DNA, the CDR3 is TGTGCCAGCAGCTTAGAGGTGAACTACGAGCAGTACTTC. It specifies CASSLEVNYEQYF.

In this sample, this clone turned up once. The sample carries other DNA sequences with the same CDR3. DNA for the CDR3: TGTGCCAGCAGCCCAGGACAGGGGGCCCACGAGCAGTACTTC. Its protein product is CASSPGQGAHEQYF. The V gene is TRBV9, the J gene TRBJ2-7, with 11 bases aligning to TRBD1. This CDR3 spans 14 amino acids. Germline V gene sequence: CDR1 SGDLS, CDR2 YYNGEE. The trim removed 4 bases at V and 5 bases at J, leaving 5 bases unmatched.

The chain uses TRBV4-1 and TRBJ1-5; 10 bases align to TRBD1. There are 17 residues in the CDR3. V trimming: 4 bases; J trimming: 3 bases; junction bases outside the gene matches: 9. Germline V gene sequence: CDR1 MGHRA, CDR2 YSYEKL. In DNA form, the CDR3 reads TGCGCCAGCAGCCCGGGACAGGGGTCGATAGACAATCAGCCCCAGCATTTT. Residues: CASSPGQGSIDNQPQHF.

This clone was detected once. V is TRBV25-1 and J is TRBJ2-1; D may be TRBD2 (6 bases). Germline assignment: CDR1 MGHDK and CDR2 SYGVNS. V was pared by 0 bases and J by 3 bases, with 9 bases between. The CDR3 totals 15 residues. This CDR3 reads CASSEYTSSYNEQFF. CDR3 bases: TGTGCCAGCAGTGAATACACTAGCAGCTACAATGAGCAGTTCTTC.

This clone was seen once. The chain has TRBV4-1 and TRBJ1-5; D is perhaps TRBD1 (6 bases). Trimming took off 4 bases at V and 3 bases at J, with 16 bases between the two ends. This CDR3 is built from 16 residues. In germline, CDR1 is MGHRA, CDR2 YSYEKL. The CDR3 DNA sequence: TGCGCCAGCAGCCTAACAGATGGACAGTCCAATCAGCCCCAGCATTTT. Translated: CASSLTDGQSNQPQHF.

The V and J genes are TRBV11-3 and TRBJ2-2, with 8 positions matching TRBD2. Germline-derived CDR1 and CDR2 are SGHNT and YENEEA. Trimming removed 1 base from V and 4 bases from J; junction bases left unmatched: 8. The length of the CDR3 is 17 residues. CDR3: CASSLGLREGGTGELFF. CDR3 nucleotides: TGTGCCAGCAGCTTAGGGCTCCGGGAGGGTGGCACCGGGGAGCTGTTTTTT.

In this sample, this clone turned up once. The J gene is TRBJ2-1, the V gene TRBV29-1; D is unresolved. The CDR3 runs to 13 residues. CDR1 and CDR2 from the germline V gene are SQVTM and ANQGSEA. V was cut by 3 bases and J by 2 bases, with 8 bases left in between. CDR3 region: CSVELPTYNEQFF. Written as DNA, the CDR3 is TGCAGCGTTGAGCTCCCAACCTACAATGAGCAGTTCTTC.

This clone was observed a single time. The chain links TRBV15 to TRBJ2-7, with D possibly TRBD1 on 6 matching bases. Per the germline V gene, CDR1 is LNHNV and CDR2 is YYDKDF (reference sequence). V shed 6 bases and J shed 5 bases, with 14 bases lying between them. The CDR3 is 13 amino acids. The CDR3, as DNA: TGTGCCACCAGAGGGGGAAAAGATAACGAGCAGTACTTC. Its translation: CATRGGKDNEQYF.

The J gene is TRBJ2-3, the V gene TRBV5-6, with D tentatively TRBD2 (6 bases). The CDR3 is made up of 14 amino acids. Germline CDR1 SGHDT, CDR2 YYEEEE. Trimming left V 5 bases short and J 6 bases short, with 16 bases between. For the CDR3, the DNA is TGTGCCAGCAGTTCGGGACTCCAGTTGGATACGCAGTATTTT. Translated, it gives CASSSGLQLDTQYF.

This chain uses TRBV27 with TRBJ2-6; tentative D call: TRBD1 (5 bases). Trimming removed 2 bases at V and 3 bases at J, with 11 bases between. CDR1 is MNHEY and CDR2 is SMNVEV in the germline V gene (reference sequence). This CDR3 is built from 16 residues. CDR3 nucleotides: TGTGCCAGCAGTTTACTAGGGGTTGGTGGGGCCAACGTCCTGACTTTC. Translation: CASSLLGVGGANVLTF.

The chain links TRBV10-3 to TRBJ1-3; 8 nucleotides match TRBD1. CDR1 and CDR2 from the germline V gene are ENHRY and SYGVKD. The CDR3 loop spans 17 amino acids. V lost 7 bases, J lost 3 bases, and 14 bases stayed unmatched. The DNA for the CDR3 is TGTGCCATCACGCCGGGACAGGCTGGTCAGGTTGGAAACACCATATATTTT. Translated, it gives CAITPGQAGQVGNTIYF.

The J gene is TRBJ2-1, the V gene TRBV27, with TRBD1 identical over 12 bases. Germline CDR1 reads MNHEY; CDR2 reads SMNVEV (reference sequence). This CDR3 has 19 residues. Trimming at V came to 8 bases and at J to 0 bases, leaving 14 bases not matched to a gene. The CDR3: CASSQGGQGALFSYNEQFF. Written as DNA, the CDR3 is TGTGCCAGCTCTCAGGGGGGACAGGGGGCCCTCTTCTCCTACAATGAGCAGTTCTTC.

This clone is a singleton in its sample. The CDR3 DNA reads as TGTGCCAGCAGCCATGCGGGTGGACAGCAGTACTTC. This codes for CASSHAGGQQYF. V and J are TRBV14 and TRBJ2-4, with TRBD1 as a possible D gene (6 bases). Between the trimmed V and J ends, which lost 3 bases and 13 bases, there was a span of 13 bases. This CDR3 spans 12 amino acids. From germline, CDR1 is SGHDN and CDR2 FVKESK.